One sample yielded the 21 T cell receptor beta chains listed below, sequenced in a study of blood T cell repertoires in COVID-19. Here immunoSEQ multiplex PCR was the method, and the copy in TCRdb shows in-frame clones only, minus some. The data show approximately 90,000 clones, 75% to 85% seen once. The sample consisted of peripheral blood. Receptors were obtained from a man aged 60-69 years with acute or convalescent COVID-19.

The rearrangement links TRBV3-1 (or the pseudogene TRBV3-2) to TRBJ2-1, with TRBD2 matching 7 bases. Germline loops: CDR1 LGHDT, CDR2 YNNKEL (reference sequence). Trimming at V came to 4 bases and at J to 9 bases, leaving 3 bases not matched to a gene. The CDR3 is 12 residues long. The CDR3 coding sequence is TGTGCCAGCAGCCGGGGGAGGGGTGAGCAGTTCTTC. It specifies CASSRGRGEQFF.

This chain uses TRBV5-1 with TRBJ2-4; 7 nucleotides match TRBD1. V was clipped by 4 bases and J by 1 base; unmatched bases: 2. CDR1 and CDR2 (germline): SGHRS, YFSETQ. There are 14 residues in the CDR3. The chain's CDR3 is CASSPQGAKNIQYF. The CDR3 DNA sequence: TGCGCCAGCAGCCCACAGGGGGCCAAAAACATTCAGTACTTC. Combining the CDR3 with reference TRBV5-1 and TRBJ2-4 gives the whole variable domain KAGVTQTPRYLIKTRGQQVTLSCSPISGHRSVSWYQQTPGQGLQFLFEYFSETQRNKGNFPGRFSGRQFSNSRSEMNVSTLELGDSALYLCASSPQGAKNIQYFGAGTRLSVL.

In DNA, the CDR3 is TGTGCCAGCAGTTACCGACAGGGGGCCTGGTTGCAGCCCCAGCATTTT. Translation gives CASSYRQGAWLQPQHF. The chain links TRBV6-6 to TRBJ1-5; 10 nucleotides line up with TRBD1. This CDR3 contains 16 residues. Germline assignment: CDR1 MNHNY and CDR2 SVGAGI (reference sequence). Unmatched junction bases numbered 8, after V lost 2 bases and J lost 7 bases.

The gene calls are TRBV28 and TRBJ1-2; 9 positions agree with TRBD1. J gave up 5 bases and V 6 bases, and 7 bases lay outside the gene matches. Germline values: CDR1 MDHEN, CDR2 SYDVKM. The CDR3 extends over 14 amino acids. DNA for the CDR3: TGTGCCAGCAGGATTCCCGGGACAGGGTATGGCTACACCTTC. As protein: CASRIPGTGYGYTF.

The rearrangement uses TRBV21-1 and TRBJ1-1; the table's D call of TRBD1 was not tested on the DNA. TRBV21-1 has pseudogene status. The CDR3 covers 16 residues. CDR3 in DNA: TGTGCCAGCAGCAGAGTCGGGGACAGGGGTAGAACTGAAGCTTTCTTT. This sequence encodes CASSRVGDRGRTEAFF.

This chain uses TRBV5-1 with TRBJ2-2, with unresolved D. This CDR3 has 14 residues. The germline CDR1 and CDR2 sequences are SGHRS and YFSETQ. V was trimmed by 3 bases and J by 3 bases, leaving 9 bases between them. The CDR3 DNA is TGCGCCAGCAGCTCCTTAGAGGACACCGGGGAGCTGTTTTTT. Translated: CASSSLEDTGELFF.

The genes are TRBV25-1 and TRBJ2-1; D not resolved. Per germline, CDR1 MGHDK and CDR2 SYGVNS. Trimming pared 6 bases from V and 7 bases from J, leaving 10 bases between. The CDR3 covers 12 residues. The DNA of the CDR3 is TGTGCCAGCAGCATCCACCGGAATGAGCAGTTCTTC. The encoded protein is CASSIHRNEQFF.

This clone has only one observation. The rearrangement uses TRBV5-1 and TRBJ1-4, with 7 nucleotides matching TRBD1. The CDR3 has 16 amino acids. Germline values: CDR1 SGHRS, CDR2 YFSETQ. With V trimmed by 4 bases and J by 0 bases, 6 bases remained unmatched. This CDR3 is CASSGPGGATNEKLFF. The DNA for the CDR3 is TGCGCCAGCAGCGGACCAGGGGGTGCAACTAATGAAAAACTGTTTTTT.

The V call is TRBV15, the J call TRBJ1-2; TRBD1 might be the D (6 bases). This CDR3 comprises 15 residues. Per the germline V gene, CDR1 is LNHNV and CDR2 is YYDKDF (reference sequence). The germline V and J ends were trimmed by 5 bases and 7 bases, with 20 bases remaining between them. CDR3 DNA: TGTGCCACCAGCCGGAAGGTGGGGGCTGGTACTGGCTACACCTTC. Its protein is CATSRKVGAGTGYTF.

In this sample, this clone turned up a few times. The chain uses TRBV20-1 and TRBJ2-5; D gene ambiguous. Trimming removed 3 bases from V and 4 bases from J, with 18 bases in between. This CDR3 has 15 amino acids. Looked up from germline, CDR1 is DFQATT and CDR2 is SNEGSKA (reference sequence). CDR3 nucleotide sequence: TGCAGTGCTAGTCTTTTGGGCCCAGAGATAGAGACCCAGTACTTC. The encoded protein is CSASLLGPEIETQYF.

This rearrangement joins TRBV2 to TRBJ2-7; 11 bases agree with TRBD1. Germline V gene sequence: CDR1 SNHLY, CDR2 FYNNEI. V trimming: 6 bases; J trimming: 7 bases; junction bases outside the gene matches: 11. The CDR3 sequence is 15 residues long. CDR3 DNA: TGTGCCAGCAGGACACCGGGACAGGGGGTAGGGGAGCAGTACTTC. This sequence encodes CASRTPGQGVGEQYF.

The chain's CDR3 is CASSLVAVGAGELFF. DNA for the CDR3: TGTGCCAGCAGCTTGGTGGCTGTGGGAGCCGGGGAGCTGTTTTTT. The chain carries TRBV5-4 and TRBJ2-2; possible D gene TRBD2, 5 bases. Trimming removed 0 bases from V and 6 bases from J, with 12 bases in between. Germline loops: CDR1 SGHNT, CDR2 YYREEE (reference sequence). The CDR3 totals 15 residues.

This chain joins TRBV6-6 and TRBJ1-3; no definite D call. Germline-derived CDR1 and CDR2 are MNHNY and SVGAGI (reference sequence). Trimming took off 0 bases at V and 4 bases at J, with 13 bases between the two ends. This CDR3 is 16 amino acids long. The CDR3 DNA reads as TGTGCCAGCAGTTACTCTGGCGCTTGGGCGGGAAACACCATATATTTT. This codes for CASSYSGAWAGNTIYF.

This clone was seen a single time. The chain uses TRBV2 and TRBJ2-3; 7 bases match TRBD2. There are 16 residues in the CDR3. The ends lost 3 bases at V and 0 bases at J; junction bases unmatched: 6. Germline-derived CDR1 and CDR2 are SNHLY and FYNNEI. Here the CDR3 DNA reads TGTGCCAGCAGTGACAAGCGGGGCGTAAGCACAGATACGCAGTATTTT. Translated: CASSDKRGVSTDTQYF.

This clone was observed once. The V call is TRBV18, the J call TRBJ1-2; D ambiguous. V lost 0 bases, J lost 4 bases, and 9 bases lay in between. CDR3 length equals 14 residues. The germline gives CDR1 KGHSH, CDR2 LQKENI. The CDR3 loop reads CASSPPGRIYGYTF. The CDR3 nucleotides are TGTGCCAGCTCACCACCGGGCAGAATCTATGGCTACACCTTC.

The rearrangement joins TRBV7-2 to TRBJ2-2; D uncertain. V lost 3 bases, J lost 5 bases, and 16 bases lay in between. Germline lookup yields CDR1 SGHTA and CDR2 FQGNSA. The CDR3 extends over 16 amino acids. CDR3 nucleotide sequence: TGTGCCAGCAGCTTGAAGAGAGGTTCCGCAACCGGGGAGCTGTTTTTT. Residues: CASSLKRGSATGELFF.

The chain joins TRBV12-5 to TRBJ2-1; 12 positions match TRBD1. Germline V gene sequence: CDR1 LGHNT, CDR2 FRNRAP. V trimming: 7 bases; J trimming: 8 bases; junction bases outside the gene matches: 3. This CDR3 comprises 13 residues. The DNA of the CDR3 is TGTGCTAGTGTCAGGGACAGGGGGCATGAGCAGTTCTTC. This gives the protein CASVRDRGHEQFF.

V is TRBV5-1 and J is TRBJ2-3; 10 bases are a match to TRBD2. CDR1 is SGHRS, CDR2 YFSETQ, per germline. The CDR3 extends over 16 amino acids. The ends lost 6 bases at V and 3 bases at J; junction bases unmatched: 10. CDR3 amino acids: CASTLGSSGGTDTQYF. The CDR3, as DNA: TGCGCCAGCACCCTGGGGAGTAGCGGGGGGACAGATACGCAGTATTTT. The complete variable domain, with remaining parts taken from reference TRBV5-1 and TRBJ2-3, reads KAGVTQTPRYLIKTRGQQVTLSCSPISGHRSVSWYQQTPGQGLQFLFEYFSETQRNKGNFPGRFSGRQFSNSRSEMNVSTLELGDSALYLCASTLGSSGGTDTQYFGPGTRLTVL.

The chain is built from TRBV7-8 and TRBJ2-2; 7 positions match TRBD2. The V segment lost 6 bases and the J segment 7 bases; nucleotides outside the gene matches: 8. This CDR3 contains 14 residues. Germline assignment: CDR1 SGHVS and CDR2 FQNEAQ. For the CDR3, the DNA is TGTGCCAGCAGATTGCCCTCGGGAGGCGGGGAGCTGTTTTTT. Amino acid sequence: CASRLPSGGGELFF.

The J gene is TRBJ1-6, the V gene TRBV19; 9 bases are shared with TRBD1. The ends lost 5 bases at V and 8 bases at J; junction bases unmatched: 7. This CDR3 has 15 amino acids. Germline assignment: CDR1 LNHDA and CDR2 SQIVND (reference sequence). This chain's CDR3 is CASSPQDRGYSPLHF. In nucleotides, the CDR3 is TGTGCCAGTAGTCCACAAGACAGGGGGTATTCACCCCTCCACTTT.

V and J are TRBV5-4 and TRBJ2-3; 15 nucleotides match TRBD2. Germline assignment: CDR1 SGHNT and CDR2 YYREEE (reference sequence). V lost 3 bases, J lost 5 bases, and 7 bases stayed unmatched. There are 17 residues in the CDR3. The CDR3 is CASSSRTSGGALDTQYF. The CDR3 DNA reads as TGTGCCAGCAGCTCCCGGACTAGCGGGGGGGCTCTAGATACGCAGTATTTT.